This T cell receptor beta chain stems from a study of post-analysis software for immune sequencing data. Findings of the study overall: Among 5 or 6 TRBV segments more frequent in patients than controls were TRBV5-6, TRBV5-1 and TRBV20-1. Under F measure analysis, samples from one preparation batch co-clustered strongly.

This clonotype was picked up a small number of times. Its target is unknown. TCR beta cDNA libraries had unique molecular identifiers. TCRdb itself ran the PCR reads through MiXCR, one entry per CDR3 protein. The table shows fewer than 850,000 distinct CDR3 sequences, with about 27% occurring only once. Germline V gene data show CDR1 as MNHEY and CDR2 as SMNVEV (reference sequence). This CDR3 contains 15 residues. Trimming at V came to 6 bases and at J to 3 bases, leaving 8 bases not matched to a gene. The chain carries TRBV27 and TRBJ1-5; 7 bases are shared with TRBD1. The source material was blood. The receptor was derived from a girl aged 10-17 years with multiple sclerosis. The CDR3, as DNA: TGTGCCAGCAGCCGACAGGGACCCCTCAATCAGCCCCAGCATTTT. Residues: CASSRQGPLNQPQHF.